This TCR beta chain came from a study of beta chain features in type 1 diabetes. Overall study results and limits: Patients' naive, central memory and regulatory TCRB repertoires appeared more alike than those of healthy donors. For Type 1 diabetes patients, all four CD4+ subsets carried TCRB CDR3s that were moderately but significantly shorter. Reduced insertions and increased deletions marked VDJ junctions in type 1 diabetes patients. Because the template was cDNA, high-expressing cells might be over-represented.

V was pared by 0 bases and J by 4 bases, with 12 bases of the junction left unmatched. Germline loops: CDR1 SGHNT, CDR2 YYREEE (reference sequence). CDR3 length: 18 amino acids. For this clone: Its target is unknown.

Sequenced material consisted of expressed TCRB transcripts (all of the isolated RNA was reverse transcribed). The data were produced by immunoSEQ multiplex PCR, yet TCRdb's version contains in-frame clones alone and is incomplete. Here the sample spans some 150,000 clones, roughly 48% being singletons. This TCR was recovered from a man younger than 35 in good health. The rearrangement uses TRBV5-4 and TRBJ2-7; 11 positions agree with TRBD1. The sample consisted of Tregs from blood. CDR3 loop: CASSLGLSGQGAWYEQYF. CDR3 nucleotides: TGTGCCAGCAGCTTGGGCCTTTCCGGACAGGGGGCTTGGTACGAGCAGTACTTC.